Listed below are T cell receptor beta chains from one sample, sequenced in a study of cytomegalovirus exposure and HLA in healthy donors. This table comes from immunoSEQ multiplex PCR, and its TCRdb copy is limited to in-frame clones, with some not included. There are a few hundred thousand clones in the sample; 75% to 85% occur only once, and around 8.6% lies in the top ten. The sample was PBMCs. The receptors stem from an older woman in good health and CMV-seropositive. Each CDR3 is given with its conserved first and last residue. D genes are given only for firm matches. For some rows the clone size is stated as once, few or many, or as a class when expanded; others skip it.

TRBV10-2	11	TRBJ1-1	few	.	TGCGCCAGCAGCTTGAACACTGAAGCTTTCTTT	CASSLNTEAFF
TRBV10-3	16	TRBJ2-1	.	.	TGTGCCATCAGTGAGTCAATCGGCGGGACTTCGAATGAGCAGTTCTTC	CAISESIGGTSNEQFF
TRBV6-1	15	TRBJ1-1	.	.	TGTGCCAGCACCCAAGCCACACAGCTGAACACTGAAGCTTTCTTT	CASTQATQLNTEAFF
TRBV27	15	TRBJ1-1	.	.	TGTGCCAGCAGTCCTGCCCCAGGTTCTAACACTGAAGCTTTCTTT	CASSPAPGSNTEAFF
TRBV27	14	TRBJ1-2	.	.	TGTGCCAGCAGTTTAAGGGACACCGCCTCTGGCTACACCTTC	CASSLRDTASGYTF
TRBV7-2	16	TRBJ1-1	.	TRBD1	TGTGCCAGCAGCGGGCCCCGACAGGGACCGAACACTGAAGCTTTCTTT	CASSGPRQGPNTEAFF
TRBV6-5	16	TRBJ2-5	.	.	TGTGCCAGCAGTTACTCCATTGAGCGGGTGGGAGAGACCCAGTACTTC	CASSYSIERVGETQYF
TRBV5-1	15	TRBJ1-2	once	.	TGCGCCAGCGCGCGCGTCGGGGATTCGAACTATGGCTACACCTTC	CASARVGDSNYGYTF
TRBV7-2	14	TRBJ1-1	few	TRBD1	TGTGCCAGCAGCCCCAGGGGGCGCTGGACTGAAGCTTTCTTT	CASSPRGRWTEAFF
TRBV2	17	TRBJ2-1	.	TRBD1	TGTGCCAGCAGCCCCGCCCCGGGACAGGGGCCCTACAATGAGCAGTTCTTC	CASSPAPGQGPYNEQFF
TRBV2	13	TRBJ1-2	.	.	TGTGCCAGCAGATGGACAGCAAACTATGGCTACACCTTC	CASRWTANYGYTF
TRBV28	14	TRBJ2-7	.	.	TGTGCCAGCAGTTTAGGTGGCTCCTCCTACGAGCAGTACTTC	CASSLGGSSYEQYF
TRBV7-9	12	TRBJ2-5	.	.	TGTGCCAGCAGCTTCTACCGAGAGACCCAGTACTTC	CASSFYRETQYF
TRBV9	13	TRBJ1-5	.	.	TGTGCCAGCAGCCAGGGTAGCAATCAGCCCCAGCATTTT	CASSQGSNQPQHF
TRBV5-1	14	TRBJ1-1	.	.	TGCGCCAGCAGACCGGGACACTCAAACACTGAAGCTTTCTTT	CASRPGHSNTEAFF